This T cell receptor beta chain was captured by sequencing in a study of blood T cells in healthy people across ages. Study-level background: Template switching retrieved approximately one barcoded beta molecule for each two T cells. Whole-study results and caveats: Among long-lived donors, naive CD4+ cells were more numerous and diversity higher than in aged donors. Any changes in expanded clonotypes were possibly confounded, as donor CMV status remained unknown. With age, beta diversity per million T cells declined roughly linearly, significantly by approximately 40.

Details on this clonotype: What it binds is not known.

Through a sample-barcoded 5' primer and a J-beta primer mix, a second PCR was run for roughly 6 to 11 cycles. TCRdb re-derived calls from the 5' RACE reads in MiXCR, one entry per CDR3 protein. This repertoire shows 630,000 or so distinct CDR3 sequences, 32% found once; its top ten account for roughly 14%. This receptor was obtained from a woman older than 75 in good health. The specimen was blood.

In DNA, the CDR3 is TGTGCCAGCAGTTTAGTAATGAGCACAGATACGCAGTATTTT. It codes for CASSLVMSTDTQYF. The chain is built from TRBV12-3 or TRBV12-4 and TRBJ2-3; D remains unclear. V lost 1 base and J lost 0, with 5 bases in between. This CDR3 is built from 14 residues.